This T cell receptor (beta chain) was identified in a study of blood T cell repertoires in COVID-19. For the study at large: Acute and convalescent COVID-19 specimens originated in the United States, Italy and Spain. Sources were T cells, B-cell-depleted T cells, or PBMCs; the material itself was cDNA or gDNA.

The J segment lost 7 bases and the V segment lost 2 bases, leaving 5 bases of the junction unmatched. CDR3 length: 16 residues. Germline values: CDR1 MNHEY, CDR2 SVGEGT. In the study's own analysis: Reference gene primer amplification gave nucleated cell count estimates. The data were produced by immunoSEQ multiplex PCR, yet TCRdb's version contains in-frame clones alone and is incomplete. That table furnishes V, J and clone size, whereas the DNA furnished D and trimming. This table holds 150,000 or so clones, 75% to 90% found once. The material sequenced was peripheral blood. The chain combines TRBV6-2 or TRBV6-3 with TRBJ1-6; TRBD1 matches at 10 bases. The receptor was derived from a woman aged 55-75 years with acute or convalescent COVID-19. The CDR3 reads CASSYRDRGLNSPLHF. CDR3 coding DNA: TGTGCCAGCAGTTACCGGGACAGGGGACTAAATTCACCCCTCCACTTT.